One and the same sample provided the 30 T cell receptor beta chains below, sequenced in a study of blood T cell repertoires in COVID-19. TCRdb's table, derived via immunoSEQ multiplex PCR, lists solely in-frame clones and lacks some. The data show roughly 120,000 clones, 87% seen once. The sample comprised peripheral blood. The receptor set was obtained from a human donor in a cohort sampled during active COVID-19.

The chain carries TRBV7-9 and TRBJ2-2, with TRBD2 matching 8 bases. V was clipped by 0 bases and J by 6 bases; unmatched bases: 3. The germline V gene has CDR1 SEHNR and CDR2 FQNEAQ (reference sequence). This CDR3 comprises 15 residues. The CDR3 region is CASSLAGAGAGELFF. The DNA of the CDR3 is TGTGCCAGCAGCTTAGCGGGAGCGGGGGCCGGGGAGCTGTTTTTT.

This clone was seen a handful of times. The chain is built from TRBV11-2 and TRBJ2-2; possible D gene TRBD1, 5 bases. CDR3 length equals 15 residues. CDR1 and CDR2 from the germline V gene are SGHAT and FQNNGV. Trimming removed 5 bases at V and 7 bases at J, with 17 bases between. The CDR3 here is CASSPVQGIGGELFF. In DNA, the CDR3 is TGTGCCAGCAGCCCGGTCCAGGGTATCGGCGGGGAGCTGTTTTTT.

This chain's CDR3 is CASSSAVATGELFF. The CDR3 nucleotides read TGTGCCAGCAGTAGCGCGGTGGCCACCGGGGAGCTGTTTTTT. This chain links TRBV7-3 with TRBJ2-2; D perhaps matches TRBD2 (5 bases). CDR1 SGHTA and CDR2 FQGTGA come from the germline V gene. Trimming cost V 6 bases and J 4 bases, with 12 bases left between them. This CDR3 contains 14 residues.

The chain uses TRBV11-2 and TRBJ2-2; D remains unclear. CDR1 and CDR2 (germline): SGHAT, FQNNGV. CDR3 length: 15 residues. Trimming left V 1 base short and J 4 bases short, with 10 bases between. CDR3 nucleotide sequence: TGTGCCAGCAGCTTAGGACACATTTCCACCGGGGAGCTGTTTTTT. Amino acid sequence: CASSLGHISTGELFF.

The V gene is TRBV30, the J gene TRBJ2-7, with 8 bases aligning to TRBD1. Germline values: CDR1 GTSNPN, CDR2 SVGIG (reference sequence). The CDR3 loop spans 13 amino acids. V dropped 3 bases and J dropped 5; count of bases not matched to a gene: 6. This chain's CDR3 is CAWRPDRVDEQYF. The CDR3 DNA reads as TGTGCCTGGAGACCGGACAGGGTAGACGAGCAGTACTTC.

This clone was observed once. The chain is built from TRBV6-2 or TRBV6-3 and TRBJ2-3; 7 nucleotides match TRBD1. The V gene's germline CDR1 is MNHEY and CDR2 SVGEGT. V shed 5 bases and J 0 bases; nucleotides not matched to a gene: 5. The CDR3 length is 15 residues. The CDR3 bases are TGTGCCAGCAGTACCAGGGGGATTAGCACAGATACGCAGTATTTT. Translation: CASSTRGISTDTQYF.

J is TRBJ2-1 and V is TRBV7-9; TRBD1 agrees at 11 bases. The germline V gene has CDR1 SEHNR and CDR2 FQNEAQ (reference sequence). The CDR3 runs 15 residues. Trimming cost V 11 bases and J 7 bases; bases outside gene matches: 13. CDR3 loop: CAVATGDRGRNEQFF. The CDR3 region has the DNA TGTGCCGTTGCAACCGGGGACAGGGGGAGAAATGAGCAGTTCTTC.

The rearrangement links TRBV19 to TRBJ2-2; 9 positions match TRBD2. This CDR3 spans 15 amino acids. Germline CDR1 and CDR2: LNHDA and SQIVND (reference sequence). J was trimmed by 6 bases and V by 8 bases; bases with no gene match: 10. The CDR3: CASGAGGLRAGELFF. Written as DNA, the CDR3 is TGTGCCAGTGGCGCGGGAGGGCTCAGAGCCGGGGAGCTGTTTTTT.

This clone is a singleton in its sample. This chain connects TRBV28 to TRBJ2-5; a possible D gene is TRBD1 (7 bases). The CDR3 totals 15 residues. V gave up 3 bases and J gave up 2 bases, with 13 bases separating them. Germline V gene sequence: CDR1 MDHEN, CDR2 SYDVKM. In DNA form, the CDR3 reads TGTGCCAGCAGTTTGGAGGGGGCAGGTCAAGAGACCCAGTACTTC. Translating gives CASSLEGAGQETQYF. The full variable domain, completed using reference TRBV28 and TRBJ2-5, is DVKVTQSSRYLVKRTGEKVFLECVQDMDHENMFWYRQDPGLGLRLIYFSYDVKMKEKGDIPEGYSVSREKKERFSLILESASTNQTSMYLCASSLEGAGQETQYFGPGTRLLVL.

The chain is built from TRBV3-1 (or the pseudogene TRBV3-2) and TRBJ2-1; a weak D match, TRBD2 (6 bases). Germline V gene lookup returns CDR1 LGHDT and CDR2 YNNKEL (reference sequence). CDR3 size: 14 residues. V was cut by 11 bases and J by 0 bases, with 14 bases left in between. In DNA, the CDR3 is TGTGCCTCGTCCCAGGGAGGCTCCTACAATGAGCAGTTCTTC. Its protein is CASSQGGSYNEQFF.

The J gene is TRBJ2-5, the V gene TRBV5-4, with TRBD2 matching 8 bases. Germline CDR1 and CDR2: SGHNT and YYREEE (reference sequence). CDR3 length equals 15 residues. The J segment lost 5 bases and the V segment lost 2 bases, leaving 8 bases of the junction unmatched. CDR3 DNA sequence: TGTGCCAGCAGCTTCGAAGCGGGAGAGACGGAGACCCAGTACTTC. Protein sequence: CASSFEAGETETQYF.

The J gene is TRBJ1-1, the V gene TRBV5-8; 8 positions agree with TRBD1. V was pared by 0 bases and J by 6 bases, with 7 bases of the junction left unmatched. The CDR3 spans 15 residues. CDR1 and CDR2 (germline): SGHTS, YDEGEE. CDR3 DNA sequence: TGTGCCAGCAGCTTGGGGCCGGACAGGGTTCCTGAAGCTTTCTTT. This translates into CASSLGPDRVPEAFF.

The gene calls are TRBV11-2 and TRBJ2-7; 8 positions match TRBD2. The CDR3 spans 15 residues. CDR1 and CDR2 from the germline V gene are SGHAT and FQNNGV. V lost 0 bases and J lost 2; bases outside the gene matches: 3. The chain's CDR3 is CASSLEPTSAYEQYF. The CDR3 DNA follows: TGTGCCAGCAGCTTAGAACCGACTAGCGCCTACGAGCAGTACTTC. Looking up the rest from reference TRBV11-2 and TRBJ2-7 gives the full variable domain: EAGVAQSPRYKIIEKRQSVAFWCNPISGHATLYWYQQILGQGPKLLIQFQNNGVVDDSQLPKDRFSAERLKGVDSTLKIQPAKLEDSAVYLCASSLEPTSAYEQYFGPGTRLTVT.

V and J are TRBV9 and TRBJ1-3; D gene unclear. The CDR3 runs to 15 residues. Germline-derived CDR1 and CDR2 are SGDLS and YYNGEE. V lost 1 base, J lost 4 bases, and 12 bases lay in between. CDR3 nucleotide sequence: TGTGCCAGCAGCGTATACTCGGGTTTCGGAAACACCATATATTTT. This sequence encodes CASSVYSGFGNTIYF. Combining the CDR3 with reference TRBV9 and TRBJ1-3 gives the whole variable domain DSGVTQTPKHLITATGQRVTLRCSPRSGDLSVYWYQQSLDQGLQFLIQYYNGEERAKGNILERFSAQQFPDLHSELNLSSLELGDSALYFCASSVYSGFGNTIYFGEGSWLTVV.

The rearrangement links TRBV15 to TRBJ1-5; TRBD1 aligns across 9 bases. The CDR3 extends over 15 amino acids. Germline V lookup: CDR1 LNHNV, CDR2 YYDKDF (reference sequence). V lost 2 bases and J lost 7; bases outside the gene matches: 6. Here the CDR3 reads CATSRHRDRVQPQHF. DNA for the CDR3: TGTGCCACCAGCAGACACCGGGACAGGGTGCAGCCCCAGCATTTT.

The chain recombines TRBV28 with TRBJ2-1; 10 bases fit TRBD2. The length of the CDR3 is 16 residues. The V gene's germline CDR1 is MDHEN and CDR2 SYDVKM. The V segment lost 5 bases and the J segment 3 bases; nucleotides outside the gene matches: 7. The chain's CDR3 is CASSPSGRALYNEQFF. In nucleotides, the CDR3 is TGTGCCAGCAGTCCAAGCGGGAGGGCCCTCTACAATGAGCAGTTCTTC.

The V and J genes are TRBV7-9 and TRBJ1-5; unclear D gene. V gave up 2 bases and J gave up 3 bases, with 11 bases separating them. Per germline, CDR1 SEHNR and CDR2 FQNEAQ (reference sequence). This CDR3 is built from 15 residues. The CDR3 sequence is CASSLMGGDNQPQHF. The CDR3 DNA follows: TGTGCCAGCAGCTTAATGGGCGGGGACAATCAGCCCCAGCATTTT.

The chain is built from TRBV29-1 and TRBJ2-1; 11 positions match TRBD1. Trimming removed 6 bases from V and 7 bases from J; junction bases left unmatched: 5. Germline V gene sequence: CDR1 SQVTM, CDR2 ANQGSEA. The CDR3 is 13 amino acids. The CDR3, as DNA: TGCAGCGTGGGACAGGGGGAGGTAAATGAGCAGTTCTTC. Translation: CSVGQGEVNEQFF.

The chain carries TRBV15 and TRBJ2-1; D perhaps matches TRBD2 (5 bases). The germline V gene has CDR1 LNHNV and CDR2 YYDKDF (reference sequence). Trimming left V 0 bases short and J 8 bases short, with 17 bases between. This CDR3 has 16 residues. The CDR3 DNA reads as TGTGCCACCAGCAGAGATCGGTCTAGCCGTTTCGATGAGCAGTTCTTC. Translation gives CATSRDRSSRFDEQFF.

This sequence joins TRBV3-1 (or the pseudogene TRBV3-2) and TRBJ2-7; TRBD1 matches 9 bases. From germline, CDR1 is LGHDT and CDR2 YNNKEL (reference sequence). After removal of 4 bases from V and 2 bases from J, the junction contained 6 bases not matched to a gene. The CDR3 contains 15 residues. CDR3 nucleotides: TGTGCCAGCAGCCCGGACAGGGGCGGAACCTACGAGCAGTACTTC. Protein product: CASSPDRGGTYEQYF.

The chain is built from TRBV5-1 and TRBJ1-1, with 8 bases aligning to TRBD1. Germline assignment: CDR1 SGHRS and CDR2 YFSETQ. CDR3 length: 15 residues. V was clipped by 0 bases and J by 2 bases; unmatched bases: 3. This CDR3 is CASSLVAGGNTEAFF. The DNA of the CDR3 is TGCGCCAGCAGCTTGGTGGCAGGGGGCAACACTGAAGCTTTCTTT.

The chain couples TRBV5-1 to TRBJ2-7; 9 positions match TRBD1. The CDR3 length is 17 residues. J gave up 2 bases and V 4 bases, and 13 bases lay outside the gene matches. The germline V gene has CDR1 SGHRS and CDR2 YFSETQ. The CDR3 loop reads CASSQNPGTGFTYEQYF. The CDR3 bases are TGCGCCAGCAGCCAAAATCCCGGGACAGGGTTTACCTACGAGCAGTACTTC.

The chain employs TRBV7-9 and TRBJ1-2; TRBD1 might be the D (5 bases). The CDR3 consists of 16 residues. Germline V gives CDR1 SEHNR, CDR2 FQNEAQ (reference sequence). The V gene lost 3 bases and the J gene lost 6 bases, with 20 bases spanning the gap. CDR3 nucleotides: TGTGCCAGCAGCTTTTCCAGGGAACCCCTTCGGGATGGCTACACCTTC. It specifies CASSFSREPLRDGYTF.

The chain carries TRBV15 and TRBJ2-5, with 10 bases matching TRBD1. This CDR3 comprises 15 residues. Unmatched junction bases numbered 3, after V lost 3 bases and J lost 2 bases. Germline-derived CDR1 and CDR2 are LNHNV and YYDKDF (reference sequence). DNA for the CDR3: TGTGCCACCAGCAGGACAGGGGGCTTTCAAGAGACCCAGTACTTC. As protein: CATSRTGGFQETQYF.

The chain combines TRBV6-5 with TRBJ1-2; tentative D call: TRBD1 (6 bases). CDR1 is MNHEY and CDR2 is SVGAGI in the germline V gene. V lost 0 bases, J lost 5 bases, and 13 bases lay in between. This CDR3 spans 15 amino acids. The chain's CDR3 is CASSYSQGILYGYTF. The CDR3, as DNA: TGTGCCAGCAGTTACTCGCAGGGGATTCTGTATGGCTACACCTTC.

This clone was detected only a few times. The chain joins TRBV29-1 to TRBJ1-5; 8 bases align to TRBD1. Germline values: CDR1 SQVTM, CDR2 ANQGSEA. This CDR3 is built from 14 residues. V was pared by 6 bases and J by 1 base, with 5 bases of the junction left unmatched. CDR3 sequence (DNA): TGCAGCGTGCGGACAGGGCCGAGCAATCAGCCCCAGCATTTT. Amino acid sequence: CSVRTGPSNQPQHF.

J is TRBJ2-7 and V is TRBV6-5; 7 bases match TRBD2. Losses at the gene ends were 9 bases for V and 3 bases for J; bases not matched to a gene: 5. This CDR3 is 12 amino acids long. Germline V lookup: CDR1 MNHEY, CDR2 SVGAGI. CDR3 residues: CASGGGFYEQYF. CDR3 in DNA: TGTGCCAGTGGGGGGGGGTTCTACGAGCAGTACTTC.

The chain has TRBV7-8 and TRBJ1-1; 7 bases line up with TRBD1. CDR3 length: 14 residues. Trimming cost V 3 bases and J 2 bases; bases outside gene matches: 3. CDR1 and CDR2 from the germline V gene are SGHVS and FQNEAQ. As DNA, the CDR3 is TGTGCCAGCAGCTTGACAGGGCACAACACTGAAGCTTTCTTT. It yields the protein CASSLTGHNTEAFF.

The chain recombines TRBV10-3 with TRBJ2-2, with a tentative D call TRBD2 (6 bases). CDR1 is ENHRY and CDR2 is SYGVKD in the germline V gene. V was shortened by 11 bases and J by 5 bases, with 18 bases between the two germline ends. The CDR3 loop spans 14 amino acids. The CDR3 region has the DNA TGTGCCGTCCGGGAGAGGGCAGATACCGGGGAGCTGTTTTTT. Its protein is CAVRERADTGELFF.

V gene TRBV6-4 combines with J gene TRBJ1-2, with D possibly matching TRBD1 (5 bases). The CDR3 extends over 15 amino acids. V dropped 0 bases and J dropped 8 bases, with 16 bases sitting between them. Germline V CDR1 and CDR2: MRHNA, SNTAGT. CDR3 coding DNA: TGTGCCAGCAGTGACTCCCCAGGACAAAAGGACGGCTACACCTTC. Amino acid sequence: CASSDSPGQKDGYTF.